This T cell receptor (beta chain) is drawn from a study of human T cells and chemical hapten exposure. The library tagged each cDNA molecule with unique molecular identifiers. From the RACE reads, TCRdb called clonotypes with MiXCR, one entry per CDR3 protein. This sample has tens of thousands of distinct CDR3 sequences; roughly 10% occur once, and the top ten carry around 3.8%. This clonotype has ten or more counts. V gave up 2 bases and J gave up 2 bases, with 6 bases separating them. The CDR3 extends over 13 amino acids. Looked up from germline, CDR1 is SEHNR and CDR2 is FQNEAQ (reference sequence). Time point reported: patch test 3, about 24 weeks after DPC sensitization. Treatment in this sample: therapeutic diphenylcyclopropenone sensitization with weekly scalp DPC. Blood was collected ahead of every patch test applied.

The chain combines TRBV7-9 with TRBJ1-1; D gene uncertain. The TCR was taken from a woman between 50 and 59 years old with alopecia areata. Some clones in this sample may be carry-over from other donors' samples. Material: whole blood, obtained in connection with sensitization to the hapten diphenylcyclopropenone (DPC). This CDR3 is CASSLTGNTEAFF. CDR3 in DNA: TGTGCCAGCAGCTTAACGGGTAACACTGAAGCTTTCTTT. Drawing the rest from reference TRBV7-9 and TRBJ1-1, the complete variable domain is DTGVSQNPRHKITKRGQNVTFRCDPISEHNRLYWYRQTLGQGPEFLTYFQNEAQLEKSRLLSDRFSAERPKGSFSTLEIQRTEQGDSAMYLCASSLTGNTEAFFGQGTRLTVV.